This T cell receptor (beta chain) derives from a study of cytomegalovirus exposure and HLA in healthy donors. Trimming removed 5 bases from V and 0 bases from J; junction bases left unmatched: 3. Germline V gene lookup returns CDR1 MNHNS and CDR2 SASEGT. The CDR3 is 14 residues long. As concerns this clone: Its antigen is as yet unknown.

Amplification used 60 Vbeta primers and 13 Jbeta primers. The method was immunoSEQ multiplex PCR; TCRdb's version includes in-frame clones alone and lacks a portion of them. Here the sample spans about 150,000 clones, 70% to 80% being singletons. Study-wide results and caveats: Upon later analysis, TCR association rates were observed to vary by HLA locus, being highest for DRB1 and lowest for HLA-C.

The chain recombines TRBV6-1 with TRBJ2-5; 7 nucleotides align to TRBD2. The TCR originated in a male donor in good health and CMV-seronegative. Source material: PBMCs. CDR3 region: CASSTGTNQETQYF. CDR3 sequence (DNA): TGTGCCAGCAGTACCGGGACTAACCAAGAGACCCAGTACTTC.